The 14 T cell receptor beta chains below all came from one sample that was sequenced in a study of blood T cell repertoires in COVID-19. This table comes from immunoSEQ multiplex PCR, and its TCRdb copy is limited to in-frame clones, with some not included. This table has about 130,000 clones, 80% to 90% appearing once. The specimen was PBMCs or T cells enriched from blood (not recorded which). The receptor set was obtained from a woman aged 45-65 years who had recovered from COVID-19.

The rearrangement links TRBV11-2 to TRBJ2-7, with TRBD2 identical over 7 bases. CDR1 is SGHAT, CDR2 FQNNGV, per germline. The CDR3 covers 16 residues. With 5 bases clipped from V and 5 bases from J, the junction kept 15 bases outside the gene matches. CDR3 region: CASSVNPRGGRDEQYF. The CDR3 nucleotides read TGTGCCAGCAGCGTAAACCCCCGGGGAGGGAGAGACGAGCAGTACTTC.

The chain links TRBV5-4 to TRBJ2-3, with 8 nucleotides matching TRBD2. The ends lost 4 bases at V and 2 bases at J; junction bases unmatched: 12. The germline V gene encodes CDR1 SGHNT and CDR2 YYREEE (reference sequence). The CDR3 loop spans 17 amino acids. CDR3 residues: CASSGRGAGAPTDTQYF. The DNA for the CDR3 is TGTGCCAGCAGCGGCCGGGGAGCGGGGGCCCCCACAGATACGCAGTATTTT.

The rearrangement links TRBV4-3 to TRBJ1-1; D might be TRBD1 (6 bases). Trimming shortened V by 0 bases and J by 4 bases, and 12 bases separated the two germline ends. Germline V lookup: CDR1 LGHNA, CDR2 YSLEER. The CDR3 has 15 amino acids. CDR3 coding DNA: TGCGCCAGCAGCCAAGACAGGGGAGGGACCACTGAAGCTTTCTTT. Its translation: CASSQDRGGTTEAFF.

In DNA, the CDR3 is TGCGCCAGCAGCTTATCCGGGACTAGCGGGGGGTTGGATACGCAGTATTTT. It is translated as CASSLSGTSGGLDTQYF. This chain connects TRBV5-1 to TRBJ2-3, with 15 bases aligning to TRBD2. In germline, CDR1 is SGHRS, CDR2 YFSETQ. The CDR3 runs to 17 residues. V trimming: 2 bases; J trimming: 6 bases; junction bases outside the gene matches: 7. Full variable domain (missing parts from reference TRBV5-1 and TRBJ2-3): KAGVTQTPRYLIKTRGQQVTLSCSPISGHRSVSWYQQTPGQGLQFLFEYFSETQRNKGNFPGRFSGRQFSNSRSEMNVSTLELGDSALYLCASSLSGTSGGLDTQYFGPGTRLTVL.

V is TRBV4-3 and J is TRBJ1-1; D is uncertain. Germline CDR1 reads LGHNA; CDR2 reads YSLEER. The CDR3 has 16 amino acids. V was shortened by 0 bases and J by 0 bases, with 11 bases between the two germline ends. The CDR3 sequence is CASSQDTVSMNTEAFF. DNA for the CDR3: TGCGCCAGCAGCCAAGATACCGTCAGTATGAACACTGAAGCTTTCTTT.

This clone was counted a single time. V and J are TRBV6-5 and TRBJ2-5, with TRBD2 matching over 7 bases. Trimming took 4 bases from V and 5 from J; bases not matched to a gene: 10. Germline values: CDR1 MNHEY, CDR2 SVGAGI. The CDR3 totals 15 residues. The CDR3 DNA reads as TGTGCCAGCAGTTCCTCCCCTAGCGGTTGGGAGACCCAGTACTTC. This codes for CASSSSPSGWETQYF.

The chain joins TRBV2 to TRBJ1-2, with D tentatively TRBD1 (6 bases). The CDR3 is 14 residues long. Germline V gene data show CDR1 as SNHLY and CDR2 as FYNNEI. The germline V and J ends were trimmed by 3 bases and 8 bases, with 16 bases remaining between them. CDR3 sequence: CASSDWASGGGYTF. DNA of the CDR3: TGTGCCAGCAGTGACTGGGCCAGTGGGGGCGGCTACACCTTC. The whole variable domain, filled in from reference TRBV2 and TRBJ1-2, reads EPEVTQTPSHQVTQMGQEVILRCVPISNHLYFYWYRQILGQKVEFLVSFYNNEISEKSEIFDDQFSVERPDGSNFTLKIRSTKLEDSAMYFCASSDWASGGGYTFGSGTRLTVV.

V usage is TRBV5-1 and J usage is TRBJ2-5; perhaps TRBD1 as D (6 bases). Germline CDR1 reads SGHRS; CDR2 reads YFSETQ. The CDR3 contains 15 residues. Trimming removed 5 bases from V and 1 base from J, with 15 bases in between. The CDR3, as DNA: TGCGCCAGCAGTATACAGGGATCGGCCCAAGAGACCCAGTACTTC. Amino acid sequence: CASSIQGSAQETQYF.

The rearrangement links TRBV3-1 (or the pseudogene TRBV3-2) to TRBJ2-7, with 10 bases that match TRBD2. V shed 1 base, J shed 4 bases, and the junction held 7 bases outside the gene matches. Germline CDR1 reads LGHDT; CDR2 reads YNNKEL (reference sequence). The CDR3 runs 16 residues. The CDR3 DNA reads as TGTGCCAGCAGCCAAGCACAGCGGGGGGGTTCGTACGAGCAGTACTTC. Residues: CASSQAQRGGSYEQYF.

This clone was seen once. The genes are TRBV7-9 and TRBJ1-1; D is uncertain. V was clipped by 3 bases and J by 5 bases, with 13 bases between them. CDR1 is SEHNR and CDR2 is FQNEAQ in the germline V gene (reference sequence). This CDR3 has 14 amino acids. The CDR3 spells CASSLLYTTTEAFF. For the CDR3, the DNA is TGTGCCAGCAGCTTGTTGTATACTACGACTGAAGCTTTCTTT.

The CDR3 loop is CASSGDTHYEQYF. The CDR3, as DNA: TGTGCCAGCAGTGGGGACACACACTACGAGCAGTACTTC. The chain uses TRBV2 and TRBJ2-7; perhaps TRBD1 as D (6 bases). The germline V and J ends were trimmed by 4 bases and 3 bases, with 10 bases remaining between them. Germline CDR1 reads SNHLY; CDR2 reads FYNNEI. This CDR3 contains 13 residues.

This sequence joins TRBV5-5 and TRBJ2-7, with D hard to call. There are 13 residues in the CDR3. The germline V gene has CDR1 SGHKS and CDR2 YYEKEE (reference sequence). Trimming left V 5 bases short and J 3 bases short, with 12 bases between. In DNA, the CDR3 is TGTGCCAGCAGTTCTGACGGAGTCTACGAGCAGTACTTC. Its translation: CASSSDGVYEQYF.

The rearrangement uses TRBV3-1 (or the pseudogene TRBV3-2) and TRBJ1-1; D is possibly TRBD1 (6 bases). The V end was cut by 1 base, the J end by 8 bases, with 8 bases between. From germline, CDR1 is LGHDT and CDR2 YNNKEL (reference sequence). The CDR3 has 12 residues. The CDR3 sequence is CASSQVRGEAFF. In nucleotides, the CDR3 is TGTGCCAGCAGCCAAGTGAGGGGGGAAGCTTTCTTT.

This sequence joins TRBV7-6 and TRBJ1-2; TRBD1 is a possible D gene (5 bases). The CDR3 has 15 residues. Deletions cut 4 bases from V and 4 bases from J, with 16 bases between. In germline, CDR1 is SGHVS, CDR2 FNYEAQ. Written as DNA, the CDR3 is TGTGCCAGCAGCTCAGGGTGGGAGGAGGCCTATGGCTACACCTTC. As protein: CASSSGWEEAYGYTF.